These 12 T cell receptor beta chains share one sample of origin, sequenced in a study of blood T cells in healthy people across ages. A J-beta primer mix and a sample-barcoded 5' primer were used in a second PCR of roughly 6 to 12 cycles. MiXCR, run by TCRdb on the 5' RACE reads, gives a single entry per CDR3 protein. Among 1.5 million to 2 million distinct CDR3 sequences listed, less than 50% were seen once. The sequenced sample consisted of blood. The source of these receptors is a woman aged 35 to 49 in good health.

The chain is built from TRBV20-1 and TRBJ1-2, with 9 bases fitting TRBD1. Losses at the gene ends were 1 base for V and 8 bases for J; bases not matched to a gene: 5. The CDR3 spans 13 residues. CDR1 and CDR2 from the germline V gene are DFQATT and SNEGSKA (reference sequence). This CDR3 is CSARGQGGGGYTF. Written as DNA, the CDR3 is TGCAGTGCTAGAGGACAGGGGGGAGGGGGCTACACCTTC.

This clonotype has a count of ten or more. The gene calls are TRBV7-9 and TRBJ2-1; the D is unclear. Germline lookup yields CDR1 SEHNR and CDR2 FQNEAQ (reference sequence). The CDR3 totals 15 residues. V dropped 1 base and J dropped 0 bases, with 7 bases sitting between them. CDR3 in DNA: TGTGCCAGCAGCTTAGTGCTGGACTCCTACAATGAGCAGTTCTTC. It translates to CASSLVLDSYNEQFF. Looking up the rest from reference TRBV7-9 and TRBJ2-1 gives the full variable domain: DTGVSQNPRHKITKRGQNVTFRCDPISEHNRLYWYRQTLGQGPEFLTYFQNEAQLEKSRLLSDRFSAERPKGSFSTLEIQRTEQGDSAMYLCASSLVLDSYNEQFFGPGTRLTVL.

The rearrangement links TRBV5-1 to TRBJ2-7; D might be TRBD1 (6 bases). The CDR3 has 15 amino acids. Deletions cut 6 bases from V and 7 bases from J, with 23 bases between. Looked up from germline, CDR1 is SGHRS and CDR2 is YFSETQ. This chain's CDR3 is CASTQPDSAYNEQYF. In DNA form, the CDR3 reads TGCGCCAGCACTCAGCCGGACAGCGCCTACAATGAGCAGTACTTC.

This chain uses TRBV11-1 with TRBJ1-1; D remains unclear. This CDR3 spans 12 amino acids. Germline CDR1 SGHAT, CDR2 FQDESV (reference sequence). V lost 0 bases and J 3 bases, leaving 2 bases between the germline ends. This CDR3 reads CASSLAYTEAFF. The CDR3, as DNA: TGTGCCAGCAGCTTAGCCTACACTGAAGCTTTCTTT. The entire variable domain, with the rest obtained from reference TRBV11-1 and TRBJ1-1, is as follows: EAEVAQSPRYKITEKSQAVAFWCDPISGHATLYWYRQILGQGPELLVQFQDESVVDDSQLPKDRFSAERLKGVDSTLKIQPAELGDSAMYLCASSLAYTEAFFGQGTRLTVV.

Note on this clonotype: The junction differs from germline at one of its ends, possibly a read error. The CDR3 loop is CDSSSRHRTGYETQYF. The DNA of the CDR3 is TGTGACAGCAGCTCCCGACACCGGACAGGGTATGAGACCCAGTACTTC. The chain has TRBV9 and TRBJ2-5; 8 positions match TRBD1. Germline-derived CDR1 and CDR2 are SGDLS and YYNGEE. The CDR3 loop spans 16 amino acids.

The chain couples TRBV5-1 to TRBJ2-6; D is perhaps TRBD1 (6 bases). This CDR3 contains 16 residues. The germline V gene encodes CDR1 SGHRS and CDR2 YFSETQ. V was clipped by 2 bases and J by 2 bases, with 11 bases between them. CDR3 sequence (DNA): TGCGCCAGCAGCTTAACTACAGGGACTGGGGCCAACGTCCTGACTTTC. Protein sequence: CASSLTTGTGANVLTF.

The rearrangement joins TRBV27 to TRBJ2-5; D is possibly TRBD2 (5 bases). The V gene's germline CDR1 is MNHEY and CDR2 SMNVEV (reference sequence). The CDR3 is made up of 14 amino acids. The V end was cut by 8 bases, the J end by 11 bases, with 24 bases between. The CDR3 DNA sequence: TGTGCCAGCTGGGTCGCGGGCGTAAACAATGAGCAGTACTTC. Protein sequence: CASWVAGVNNEQYF.

In its sample, this clonotype was seen many times. The chain couples TRBV7-2 to TRBJ2-4, with unresolved D. The CDR3 extends over 11 amino acids. Trimming cost V 1 base and J 9 bases, with 4 bases left between them. Germline-derived CDR1 and CDR2 are SGHTA and FQGNSA. DNA for the CDR3: TGTGCCAGCAGCTTAGGTGCCATTCAGTACTTC. It translates to CASSLGAIQYF.

This clonotype appeared many times. This chain joins TRBV5-1 and TRBJ2-5; possibly TRBD1 or TRBD2 for D (5 bases each). Per germline, CDR1 SGHRS and CDR2 YFSETQ. The CDR3 is made up of 14 amino acids. The V end lost 0 bases, the J end lost 2 bases, and 8 bases lay between the germline ends. The CDR3 DNA follows: TGCGCCAGCAGCTTGGAGGGACGTCAAGAGACCCAGTACTTC. Its translation: CASSLEGRQETQYF. Full variable domain (outside the CDR3, taken from reference TRBV5-1 and TRBJ2-5): KAGVTQTPRYLIKTRGQQVTLSCSPISGHRSVSWYQQTPGQGLQFLFEYFSETQRNKGNFPGRFSGRQFSNSRSEMNVSTLELGDSALYLCASSLEGRQETQYFGPGTRLLVL.

V and J are TRBV4-3 and TRBJ2-3; D gene unclear. Trimming pared 0 bases from V and 4 bases from J, leaving 14 bases between. This CDR3 region has 16 residues. Germline loops: CDR1 LGHNA, CDR2 YSLEER. The CDR3 loop reads CASSQDLLRQSDTQYF. The CDR3 DNA follows: TGCGCCAGCAGCCAAGACCTTCTAAGGCAATCAGATACGCAGTATTTT.

This chain joins TRBV6-2 or TRBV6-3 and TRBJ2-5, with a possible D match to TRBD1 (6 bases). Trimming cost V 2 bases and J 9 bases, with 13 bases left between them. There are 13 residues in the CDR3. Germline values: CDR1 MNHEY, CDR2 SVGEGT. In DNA form, the CDR3 reads TGTGCCAGCAGTTACGCGTCCGAGGGGGCCCAGTACTTC. Translation: CASSYASEGAQYF.

There are a few counts of this clonotype. The chain couples TRBV7-3 to TRBJ2-3; 10 bases agree with TRBD2. Germline CDR1 reads SGHTA; CDR2 reads FQGTGA. This CDR3 is built from 16 residues. After removal of 4 bases from V and 2 bases from J, the junction contained 6 bases not matched to a gene. This chain's CDR3 is CASSSSLAGATDTQYF. Here the CDR3 DNA reads TGTGCCAGCAGCTCTTCGCTAGCGGGGGCCACAGATACGCAGTATTTT.